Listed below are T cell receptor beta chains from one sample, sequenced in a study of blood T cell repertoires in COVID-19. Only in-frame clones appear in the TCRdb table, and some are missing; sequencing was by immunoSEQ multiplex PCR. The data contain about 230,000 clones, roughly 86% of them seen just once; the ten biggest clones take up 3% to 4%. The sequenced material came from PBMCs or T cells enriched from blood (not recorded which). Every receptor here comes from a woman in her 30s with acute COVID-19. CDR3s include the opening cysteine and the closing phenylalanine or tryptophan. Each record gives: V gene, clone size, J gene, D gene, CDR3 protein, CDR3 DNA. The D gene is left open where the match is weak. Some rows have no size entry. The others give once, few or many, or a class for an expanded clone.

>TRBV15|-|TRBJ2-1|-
CATSGMASADEQFF
TGTGCCACCAGCGGAATGGCAAGCGCAGATGAGCAGTTCTTC
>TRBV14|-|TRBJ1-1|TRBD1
CASSQDLGQVNTEAFF
TGTGCCAGCAGCCAAGATCTCGGACAGGTGAACACTGAAGCTTTCTTT
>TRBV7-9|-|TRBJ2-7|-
CASSPNPYEQYF
TGTGCCAGCAGCCCCAATCCCTACGAGCAGTACTTC
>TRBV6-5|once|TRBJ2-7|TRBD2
CASNPSGIYEQYF
TGTGCCAGCAACCCTAGCGGGATCTACGAGCAGTACTTC
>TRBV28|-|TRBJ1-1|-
CASQLGTEAFF
TGTGCCAGTCAGCTAGGCACTGAAGCTTTCTTT
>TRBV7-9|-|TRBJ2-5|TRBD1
CASRHGQGQQETQYF
TGTGCCAGCAGACACGGACAGGGCCAGCAAGAGACCCAGTACTTC
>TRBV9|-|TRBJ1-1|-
CASSVQGQGAEAFF
TGTGCCAGCAGTGTACAGGGCCAAGGGGCTGAAGCTTTCTTT
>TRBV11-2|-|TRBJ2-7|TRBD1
CASSPRGGTGDEQYF
TGTGCCAGCAGCCCTAGGGGCGGGACAGGGGACGAGCAGTACTTC
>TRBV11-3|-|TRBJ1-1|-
CASSLAQNTEAFF
TGTGCCAGCAGCTTGGCCCAGAACACTGAAGCTTTCTTT
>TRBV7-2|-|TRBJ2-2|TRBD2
CASSSTSGWNTGELFF
TGTGCCAGCAGCTCCACTAGCGGGTGGAACACCGGGGAGCTGTTTTTT
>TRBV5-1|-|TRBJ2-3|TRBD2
CASSLASGGPTDTQYF
TGCGCCAGCAGCTTGGCTAGCGGGGGCCCCACAGATACGCAGTATTTT
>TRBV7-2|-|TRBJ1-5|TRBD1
CASSLTGTAYSNQPQHF
TGTGCCAGCAGTTTGACCGGGACAGCCTATAGCAATCAGCCCCAGCATTTT
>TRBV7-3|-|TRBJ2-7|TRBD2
CASSLMGLAREQYF
TGTGCCAGCAGCTTGATGGGACTAGCACGCGAGCAGTACTTC
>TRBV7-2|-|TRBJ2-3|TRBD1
CASSAQGQRTDTQYF
TGTGCCAGCAGCGCCCAGGGACAGCGGACAGATACGCAGTATTTT
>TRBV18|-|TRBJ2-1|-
CASSPPSSPYNEQFF
TGTGCCAGCTCACCACCGTCTAGCCCCTACAATGAGCAGTTCTTC
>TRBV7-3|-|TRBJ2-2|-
CASSLQAPGTGELFF
TGTGCCAGCAGCTTACAAGCTCCGGGAACCGGGGAGCTGTTTTTT
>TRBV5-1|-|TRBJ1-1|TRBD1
CASSLTGTGDLLVRAFF
TGCGCCAGCAGCTTAACCGGGACAGGGGATCTTTTGGTGCGGGCTTTCTTT
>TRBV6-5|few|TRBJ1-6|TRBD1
CASSGQGDRSPLHF
TGTGCCAGCAGCGGACAGGGAGATCGCTCACCCCTCCACTTT
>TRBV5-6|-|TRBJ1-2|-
CASSFNRLVYGYTF
TGTGCCAGCAGCTTCAACAGGTTGGTTTATGGCTACACCTTC
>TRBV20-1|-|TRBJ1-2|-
CSAVENYGYTF
TGCAGTGCGGTGGAGAACTATGGCTACACCTTC
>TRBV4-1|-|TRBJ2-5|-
CASNWQGGQETQYF
TGCGCCAGCAATTGGCAGGGCGGACAAGAGACCCAGTACTTC
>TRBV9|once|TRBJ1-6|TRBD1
CASSVAATGGNSPLHF
TGTGCCAGCAGCGTAGCCGCCACAGGGGGGAATTCACCCCTCCACTTT
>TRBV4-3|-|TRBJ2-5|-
CASSQDGGSGETQYF
TGCGCCAGCAGCCAAGATGGGGGGTCGGGGGAGACCCAGTACTTC
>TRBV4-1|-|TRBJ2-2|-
CASSQEPGVSGELFF
TGCGCCAGCAGCCAAGAACCGGGAGTGAGCGGGGAGCTGTTTTTT
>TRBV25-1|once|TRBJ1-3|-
CASSEMGPSGNTIYF
TGTGCCAGCAGTGAGATGGGCCCCTCTGGAAACACCATATATTTT
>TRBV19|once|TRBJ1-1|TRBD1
CASSLTGSMNTEAFF
TGTGCCAGTAGTTTGACAGGGTCGATGAACACTGAAGCTTTCTTT
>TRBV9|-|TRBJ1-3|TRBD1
CASSPGDRAGNTIYF
TGTGCCAGCAGCCCTGGGGACAGGGCTGGAAACACCATATATTTT
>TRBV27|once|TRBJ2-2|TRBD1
CASSLAGTVGELFF
TGTGCCAGCAGTTTAGCCGGGACAGTCGGGGAGCTGTTTTTT
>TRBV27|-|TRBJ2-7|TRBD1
CASILVGTGSYEQYF
TGTGCCTCCATACTGGTCGGGACAGGCTCCTACGAGCAGTACTTC
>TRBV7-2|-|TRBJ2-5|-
CASSLARETQYF
TGTGCCAGCAGCTTAGCGCGCGAGACCCAGTACTTC
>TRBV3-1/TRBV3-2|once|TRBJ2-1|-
CASSRGQTGVSEQFF
TGTGCCAGCAGTCGGGGTCAGACCGGGGTGAGTGAGCAGTTCTTC